This passage covers 27 T cell receptor beta chains from one sample sequenced in a study of CD8+CD57+ T cells in acquired aplastic anemia. The template used for profiling TCR beta VDJ and CDR3 was genomic DNA. TCRdb itself ran the reads through MiXCR, one entry per CDR3 protein. The sample has a few hundred thousand distinct CDR3 sequences, around 60% seen once. The sequenced material came from sorted CD4+, CD8+, or CD8+CD57+ T cells (not recorded which) from PBMCs. These receptors all stem from a human donor in good health.

V is TRBV4-3 and J is TRBJ2-7; D unclear. Germline lookup yields CDR1 LGHNA and CDR2 YSLEER. CDR3 length equals 14 residues. V lost 1 base to trimming and J lost 3 bases, with 10 bases between them. The CDR3 loop is CASSQGGGNYEQYF. The CDR3 DNA sequence: TGCGCCAGCAGCCAAGGGGGTGGGAACTACGAGCAGTACTTC.

About this clonotype itself: This could be a read error, since a much larger clone is one nucleotide away. Here the CDR3 reads CASRQVGTGELVF. DNA for the CDR3: TGTGCCAGCAGGCAGGTGGGAACCGGGGAGCTGGTTTTT. V and J are TRBV12-3 or TRBV12-4 and TRBJ2-2, with TRBD2 as a possible D gene (5 bases). CDR3 size: 13 residues.

The rearrangement joins TRBV7-8 to TRBJ2-1; D gene uncertain. Germline lookup yields CDR1 SGHVS and CDR2 FQNEAQ. Between the trimmed V and J ends, which lost 6 bases and 0 bases, there was a span of 15 bases. This CDR3 spans 16 amino acids. The CDR3 DNA is TGTGCCAGCAGTCGTACGACGGAAAGCTCCTACAATGAGCAGTTCTTC. It specifies CASSRTTESSYNEQFF. Supplemented by reference TRBV7-8 and TRBJ2-1, the full variable domain reads GAGVSQSPRYKVAKRGQDVALRCDPISGHVSLFWYQQALGQGPEFLTYFQNEAQLDKSGLPSDRFFAERPEGSVSTLKIQRTQQEDSAVYLCASSRTTESSYNEQFFGPGTRLTVL.

At least ten counts were recorded for this clonotype. The chain joins TRBV25-1 to TRBJ1-2; D is uncertain. The CDR3 covers 15 residues. The V and J ends lost 3 bases and 4 bases respectively, with 15 bases between them. The germline V gene encodes CDR1 MGHDK and CDR2 SYGVNS. This CDR3 reads CASSDENSGLYGYTF. CDR3 coding DNA: TGTGCCAGCAGTGACGAGAACAGCGGGCTCTATGGCTACACCTTC.

The rearrangement links TRBV7-9 to TRBJ2-2, with 11 nucleotides matching TRBD1. Germline CDR1 and CDR2: SEHNR and FQNEAQ (reference sequence). CDR3 length: 18 residues. Trimming removed 5 bases from V and 3 bases from J; junction bases left unmatched: 11. CDR3 sequence (DNA): TGTGCCAGCAGCCCCGGGACAGGGGGGTTCACCTACACCGGGGAGCTGTTTTTT. Protein product: CASSPGTGGFTYTGELFF.

The sample holds a few counts of this clonotype. The chain combines TRBV7-2 with TRBJ2-2; no definite D call. From germline, CDR1 is SGHTA and CDR2 FQGNSA. V was shortened by 1 base and J by 8 bases, with 5 bases between the two germline ends. This CDR3 spans 12 amino acids. The CDR3 reads CASSLGLGELFF. The CDR3 nucleotides are TGTGCCAGCAGCTTAGGGCTGGGGGAGCTGTTTTTT.

This chain connects TRBV7-6 to TRBJ2-7; D is uncertain. V dropped 5 bases and J dropped 4 bases, with 9 bases sitting between them. Germline V gene lookup returns CDR1 SGHVS and CDR2 FNYEAQ. There are 12 residues in the CDR3. The CDR3 loop is CASSGQSYEQYF. Here the CDR3 DNA reads TGTGCCAGCAGCGGTCAGTCGTACGAGCAGTACTTC.

This sequence joins TRBV10-3 and TRBJ2-3, with TRBD1 matching 10 bases. Germline trimming cut 3 bases from V and 4 bases from J; bases unmatched to any gene: 4. Germline values: CDR1 ENHRY, CDR2 SYGVKD. This CDR3 spans 15 amino acids. CDR3 sequence: CAISDGTGDADTQYF. The DNA for the CDR3 is TGTGCCATCAGTGACGGGACAGGGGATGCAGATACGCAGTATTTT.

The chain joins TRBV15 to TRBJ1-1; TRBD1 might be the D (5 bases). Trimming removed 2 bases at V and 1 base at J, with 8 bases between. Per germline, CDR1 LNHNV and CDR2 YYDKDF (reference sequence). The CDR3 has 14 residues. The CDR3 region has the DNA TGTGCCACCAGCAGATTCACAGGGAACACTGAAGCTTTCTTT. It encodes CATSRFTGNTEAFF.

Concerning this clonotype itself: Germline is not matched at one junction end, which may reflect a read error. The rearrangement joins TRBV15 to TRBJ2-7, with unresolved D. CDR1 and CDR2 from the germline V gene are LNHNV and YYDKDF (reference sequence). The length of the CDR3 is 13 residues. The CDR3 here is CATSRGLSYEQCF. The CDR3 bases are TGTGCCACCAGCAGAGGTCTCTCCTACGAGCAGTGCTTC.

This clonotype was seen repeatedly, ten times or more. CDR3 nucleotides: TGTGCCAGCAGTCTGGGACCTCTCGAAACTTTAGAGCAGTACTTC. Protein: CASSLGPLETLEQYF. The chain uses TRBV27 and TRBJ2-7, with D perhaps given as TRBD1 or TRBD2 (5 bases each). The V end lost 5 bases, the J end lost 7 bases, and 21 bases lay between the germline ends. The CDR3 consists of 15 residues. The germline CDR1 and CDR2 sequences are MNHEY and SMNVEV (reference sequence).

This clonotype was found many times. The V and J genes are TRBV20-1 and TRBJ1-2; maybe TRBD1 (5 bases). This CDR3 contains 14 residues. Germline loops: CDR1 DFQATT, CDR2 SNEGSKA (reference sequence). V was clipped by 2 bases and J by 3 bases, with 13 bases between them. The CDR3 region is CSARYGATDYGYTF. The CDR3 region has the DNA TGCAGTGCTAGATACGGGGCTACAGACTATGGCTACACCTTC.

Worth noting for this clonotype: A read error may account for a junction end that differs from germline. This rearrangement joins TRBV13 to TRBJ1-1; no clear D gene. CDR1 is PRHDT, CDR2 FYEKMQ, per germline (reference sequence). The CDR3 extends over 13 amino acids. This CDR3 is CASSPQEGSEALF. As DNA, the CDR3 is TGTGCCAGCAGCCCTCAGGAAGGGAGTGAAGCTCTCTTT. The entire variable domain, with the rest obtained from reference TRBV13 and TRBJ1-1, is as follows: AAGVIQSPRHLIKEKRETATLKCYPIPRHDTVYWYQQGPGQDPQFLISFYEKMQSDKGSIPDRFSAQQFSDYHSELNMSSLELGDSALYFCASSPQEGSEALFGQGTRLTVV.

A word on this clonotype: A much larger clone differs by one base, so this may be a read error. The rearrangement joins TRBV4-1 to TRBJ2-1; possibly TRBD1 or TRBD2 for D (5 bases each). The CDR3 spans 15 residues. The V gene's germline CDR1 is MGHRA and CDR2 YSYEKL. The V end lost 0 bases, the J end lost 4 bases, and 10 bases lay between the germline ends. CDR3 protein: CASSQDRDAYNEQFF. Written as DNA, the CDR3 is TGCGCCAGCAGCCAAGACCGGGACGCATACAATGAGCAGTTCTTC.

V is TRBV24-1 and J is TRBJ2-2; possibly TRBD2 for D (5 bases). The V gene's germline CDR1 is KGHDR and CDR2 SFDVKD. The CDR3 sequence is 16 residues long. Between the trimmed V and J ends, which lost 1 base and 12 bases, there was a span of 20 bases. CDR3 loop: CATSDLVRGRTLKLFF. The CDR3 bases are TGTGCCACCAGTGATTTAGTTCGAGGGCGAACACTGAAGCTGTTTTTT.

The rearrangement links TRBV9 to TRBJ1-1; D gene uncertain. Trimming shortened V by 0 bases and J by 4 bases, and 7 bases separated the two germline ends. In germline, CDR1 is SGDLS, CDR2 YYNGEE. This CDR3 is 13 amino acids long. The CDR3 protein is CASSVATFTEAFF. The CDR3 nucleotides read TGTGCCAGCAGCGTAGCCACTTTCACTGAAGCTTTCTTT.

The gene calls are TRBV20-1 and TRBJ2-7; tentatively, D is TRBD2 (6 bases). CDR1 and CDR2 from the germline V gene are DFQATT and SNEGSKA (reference sequence). This CDR3 spans 15 amino acids. The germline V and J ends were trimmed by 0 bases and 9 bases, with 21 bases remaining between them. This chain's CDR3 is CSARDSTSFEVGQYF. In nucleotides, the CDR3 is TGCAGTGCTAGAGATAGCACTAGCTTTGAGGTAGGGCAGTACTTC.

This sequence joins TRBV7-2 and TRBJ1-2; 7 bases are a match to TRBD1. V was pared by 0 bases and J by 5 bases, with 6 bases of the junction left unmatched. Germline values: CDR1 SGHTA, CDR2 FQGNSA. The CDR3 is 15 residues long. CDR3 residues: CASSLAIGRGYGYTF. CDR3 sequence (DNA): TGTGCCAGCAGCTTAGCTATTGGCAGGGGGTATGGCTACACCTTC.

In this sample, this clonotype turned up many times. V usage is TRBV13 and J usage is TRBJ2-3, with 15 bases identical to TRBD2. Looked up from germline, CDR1 is PRHDT and CDR2 is FYEKMQ (reference sequence). Trimming removed 4 bases from V and 4 bases from J; junction bases left unmatched: 6. The CDR3 spans 17 residues. The chain's CDR3 is CASSSGLAGGPADTQYF. DNA of the CDR3: TGTGCCAGCAGCTCCGGACTAGCGGGGGGGCCGGCAGATACGCAGTATTTT.

The rearrangement uses TRBV7-6 and TRBJ2-7, with TRBD2 matching 7 bases. V trimming: 4 bases; J trimming: 12 bases; junction bases outside the gene matches: 21. The CDR3 consists of 16 residues. Germline CDR1 is SGHVS and CDR2 is FNYEAQ. CDR3 DNA sequence: TGTGCCAGCAGCTGGGCGTGGGGGGGGATCGAAATCCCTTGGTACTTC. Protein: CASSWAWGGIEIPWYF. The full variable domain, rest sourced from reference TRBV7-6 and TRBJ2-7, is GAGVSQSPRYKVTKRGQDVALRCDPISGHVSLYWYRQALGQGPEFLTYFNYEAQQDKSGLPNDRFSAERPEGSISTLTIQRTEQRDSAMYRCASSWAWGGIEIPWYFGPGTRLTVT.

In this sample, this clonotype turned up many times. The rearrangement joins TRBV4-2 to TRBJ2-7; D unresolved. The germline gives CDR1 LGHNA, CDR2 YNFKEQ. V lost 1 base and J 4 bases, leaving 5 bases between the germline ends. This CDR3 has 12 amino acids. The DNA of the CDR3 is TGTGCCAGCAGCCAAGGGGGTTACGAGCAGTACTTC. Protein sequence: CASSQGGYEQYF.

The chain couples TRBV4-1 to TRBJ2-2; D uncertain. Between the trimmed V and J ends, which lost 3 bases and 5 bases, there was a span of 10 bases. Per the germline V gene, CDR1 is MGHRA and CDR2 is YSYEKL. The CDR3 runs 14 residues. For the CDR3, the DNA is TGCGCCAGCAGCCACCCAGCAGGTACCGGGGAGCTGTTTTTT. Its translation: CASSHPAGTGELFF.

A few counts support this clonotype. This rearrangement joins TRBV7-2 to TRBJ2-7, with D unclear. The CDR3 contains 14 residues. Trimming took off 4 bases at V and 2 bases at J, with 12 bases between the two ends. Germline V CDR1 and CDR2: SGHTA, FQGNSA. The chain's CDR3 is CASSSDGYTYEQYF. The DNA of the CDR3 is TGTGCCAGCAGCTCGGACGGATATACCTACGAGCAGTACTTC.

This chain joins TRBV19 and TRBJ2-7; 10 bases line up with TRBD2. This CDR3 has 15 amino acids. The V segment lost 5 bases and the J segment 3 bases; nucleotides outside the gene matches: 7. The germline CDR1 and CDR2 sequences are LNHDA and SQIVND (reference sequence). The CDR3 DNA follows: TGTGCCAGTAGTTCCAGGACTAGCGGCAACTACGAGCAGTACTTC. It is translated as CASSSRTSGNYEQYF.

A word on this clonotype: At one of its ends the junction is not consistent with the germline gene, which may arise from a read error. The rearrangement uses TRBV7-9 and TRBJ2-1, with 13 bases matching TRBD2. This CDR3 region has 15 residues. CDR1 SEHNR and CDR2 FQNEAQ come from the germline V gene (reference sequence). The DNA of the CDR3 is TGTGCCAGCAGCCAACTAGCGGGGGGGCCCAATGAGCAGTCCTTC. Translated, it gives CASSQLAGGPNEQSF.

This clonotype was found many times. CDR3 in amino acids: CSAVGGDTEAFF. CDR3 coding DNA: TGCAGCGCCGTGGGGGGTGATACTGAAGCTTTCTTT. The rearrangement uses TRBV29-1 and TRBJ1-1; perhaps TRBD1 as D (5 bases). V was clipped by 7 bases and J by 5 bases, with 14 bases between them. The germline gives CDR1 SQVTM, CDR2 ANQGSEA. CDR3 length: 12 amino acids.

This clonotype was seen at least ten times. The CDR3 DNA follows: TGTGCCAGCAGTGGAATGACAGGAGGGAACACCATATATTTT. Its protein is CASSGMTGGNTIYF. J is TRBJ1-3 and V is TRBV2, with D possibly TRBD1 on 6 matching bases. This CDR3 is 14 amino acids long. Trimming shortened V by 4 bases and J by 7 bases, and 14 bases separated the two germline ends. Germline V gene sequence: CDR1 SNHLY, CDR2 FYNNEI.